This is a list of T cell receptor beta chains from one sample in a study of tumor and adjacent non-tumor tissue in lung cancer. Each CDR3 protein gets one entry after TCRdb re-called the multiplex PCR reads with MiXCR. The sample consists of 60,000 to 80,000 distinct CDR3 sequences, around two thirds of them appearing once. The source material was distant non-tumor lung tissue. The receptors were gathered from a woman between 45 and 65 years old with non-small cell lung cancer. The CDR3 runs from the conserved cysteine through the conserved F or W. Each record gives: D gene, clone size, V gene, CDR3 length, J gene, CDR3 DNA, CDR3 protein. D genes are given only for firm matches. A row's size may be missing; if present it is once, few, many or a size class.

D gene: NA; clone size: NA; V gene: TRBV20-1; CDR3 length: 13; J gene: TRBJ1-1; CDR3 DNA: TGCAGTGCTACAGCGTATATGAACACTGAAGCTTTCTTT; CDR3 protein: CSATAYMNTEAFF
D gene: NA; clone size: NA; V gene: TRBV12-3/TRBV12-4; CDR3 length: 14; J gene: TRBJ2-1; CDR3 DNA: TGTGCCAGTAGTTTCTGTGGGCGAACTCTCGAGCAGTTCTTC; CDR3 protein: CASSFCGRTLEQFF
D gene: NA; clone size: NA; V gene: TRBV24-1; CDR3 length: 16; J gene: TRBJ2-1; CDR3 DNA: TGTGCCACCAGTGATTTGCAGTCGAGCGCGCTCAATGAGCAGTTCTTC; CDR3 protein: CATSDLQSSALNEQFF
D gene: TRBD1; clone size: NA; V gene: TRBV5-1; CDR3 length: 14; J gene: TRBJ1-1; CDR3 DNA: TGCGCCAGCAATACCACAGGGGGACGTACTGAAGCTTTCTTT; CDR3 protein: CASNTTGGRTEAFF
D gene: TRBD2; clone size: NA; V gene: TRBV6-2/TRBV6-3; CDR3 length: 16; J gene: TRBJ2-3; CDR3 DNA: TGTGTCAGCAGTTATGCGGAGCGGGAGGCAACAGATACGCAGTATTTT; CDR3 protein: CVSSYAEREATDTQYF
D gene: NA; clone size: NA; V gene: TRBV11-2; CDR3 length: 13; J gene: TRBJ2-7; CDR3 DNA: TGTGCCAGGAGCCATCCTGGATCCTACGAGCAGTATTTC; CDR3 protein: CARSHPGSYEQYF
D gene: NA; clone size: NA; V gene: TRBV11-1; CDR3 length: 12; J gene: TRBJ2-1; CDR3 DNA: TGTGCCAGCAGGCTAGGGACAAGTGAGAAGTTCTTC; CDR3 protein: CASRLGTSEKFF
D gene: TRBD1; clone size: many; V gene: TRBV6-1; CDR3 length: 13; J gene: TRBJ2-7; CDR3 DNA: TGTGCCAGCACCGGACAGGGTGTCGACGAGCAGTACTTC; CDR3 protein: CASTGQGVDEQYF
D gene: NA; clone size: NA; V gene: TRBV6-1; CDR3 length: 14; J gene: TRBJ2-1; CDR3 DNA: TGTGCCAGCAGTGTTGTACATGGTGGGAATAAGCAGTTCTTC; CDR3 protein: CASSVVHGGNKQFF
D gene: NA; clone size: NA; V gene: TRBV4-1; CDR3 length: 16; J gene: TRBJ1-2; CDR3 DNA: TGCGCCAGCAGCCAAGATAGGTACAGAGGGAAGTATGGCTACATCTTC; CDR3 protein: CASSQDRYRGKYGYIF
D gene: NA; clone size: NA; V gene: TRBV29-1; CDR3 length: 12; J gene: TRBJ2-7; CDR3 DNA: TGCAGCGTAGTCCGCAGTTATTACGAGCTGTACTTC; CDR3 protein: CSVVRSYYELYF
D gene: TRBD2; clone size: NA; V gene: TRBV6-2/TRBV6-3; CDR3 length: 14; J gene: TRBJ2-3; CDR3 DNA: TGTGCCAGCAGACCGGGGGGTGCCTATCAGCCCCAGTATTTT; CDR3 protein: CASRPGGAYQPQYF
D gene: NA; clone size: many; V gene: TRBV6-6; CDR3 length: 16; J gene: TRBJ1-3; CDR3 DNA: TGTGCCAGCAGTTACAACTACCTTGGCTCTGGAAACACCATATATTTT; CDR3 protein: CASSYNYLGSGNTIYF
D gene: TRBD1; clone size: many; V gene: TRBV28; CDR3 length: 16; J gene: TRBJ1-4; CDR3 DNA: TGTGCCAGCAGTTCGATCGGGGGACAGGCTAATGAAAAACTGTTTTTT; CDR3 protein: CASSSIGGQANEKLFF
D gene: NA; clone size: NA; V gene: TRBV11-2; CDR3 length: 12; J gene: TRBJ2-1; CDR3 DNA: TGTGCCAGCAGCTCCACTAGGGATGAGCAGTTCTTC; CDR3 protein: CASSSTRDEQFF
D gene: NA; clone size: once; V gene: TRBV6-1; CDR3 length: 16; J gene: TRBJ2-7; CDR3 DNA: TGTGCCAGCAGTGAAGCCGGGCAGTTCGTGCTCTACGAGCAGTACTTC; CDR3 protein: CASSEAGQFVLYEQYF
D gene: NA; clone size: NA; V gene: TRBV4-3; CDR3 length: 19; J gene: TRBJ2-1; CDR3 DNA: TGCGCCAATAGCCAGCATTTGCCCCTGACTAGTGGATCGAACGATGAGCAGTTCTTC; CDR3 protein: CANSQHLPLTSGSNDEQFF
D gene: NA; clone size: once; V gene: TRBV11-1; CDR3 length: 13; J gene: TRBJ2-5; CDR3 DNA: TGTGCCAACAGCTTTTCGAGGGGAGAGACCCAGTACTTC; CDR3 protein: CANSFSRGETQYF
D gene: NA; clone size: many; V gene: TRBV20-1; CDR3 length: 13; J gene: TRBJ1-4; CDR3 DNA: TGCAGTGCTAGTGTTGGGTCGTCTGGAAAACTGTTTTTT; CDR3 protein: CSASVGSSGKLFF
D gene: NA; clone size: NA; V gene: TRBV12-3/TRBV12-4; CDR3 length: 15; J gene: TRBJ2-3; CDR3 DNA: TGTGCTAGCAGTCCCCGGGACGGAAGTCTGGATACGCAGAATTTT; CDR3 protein: CASSPRDGSLDTQNF
D gene: NA; clone size: NA; V gene: TRBV20-1; CDR3 length: 15; J gene: TRBJ2-7; CDR3 DNA: TGCATTGCTAGAGACCCAGGGCGAACCTCCTACGAGCAGTACTTC; CDR3 protein: CIARDPGRTSYEQYF
D gene: NA; clone size: NA; V gene: TRBV20-1; CDR3 length: 14; J gene: TRBJ1-5; CDR3 DNA: TGCGGTGTCTCCCGCGAGGGGAGTTACCAGCCCCGGCATTTT; CDR3 protein: CGVSREGSYQPRHF
D gene: NA; clone size: NA; V gene: TRBV20-1; CDR3 length: 13; J gene: TRBJ2-5; CDR3 DNA: TGCAGTGCTAGGATGGGGCATCAAGAGGCCCAGTACTTC; CDR3 protein: CSARMGHQEAQYF
D gene: NA; clone size: NA; V gene: TRBV10-3; CDR3 length: 16; J gene: TRBJ1-4; CDR3 DNA: TGTGCCATCAATGAGTCGAAAGGGGCGAATAATGAAAAACTGTTTTTT; CDR3 protein: CAINESKGANNEKLFF
D gene: TRBD1; clone size: NA; V gene: TRBV4-2; CDR3 length: 14; J gene: TRBJ2-2; CDR3 DNA: TGTGCCAGTAGACCCGGGACAGGGTCCTGGGAGCTGTTTTTT; CDR3 protein: CASRPGTGSWELFF
D gene: TRBD2; clone size: many; V gene: TRBV6-5; CDR3 length: 16; J gene: TRBJ2-7; CDR3 DNA: TGTGCCAGCAGGCCCACAGCGGGAGGGCTATCGGGAGAGCAGTACTTC; CDR3 protein: CASRPTAGGLSGEQYF
D gene: NA; clone size: NA; V gene: TRBV28; CDR3 length: 17; J gene: TRBJ2-4; CDR3 DNA: TGTGCCAGCAGTCAACCCTCCTCCACAGGCGCCAAAAACATTGAGTACTTC; CDR3 protein: CASSQPSSTGAKNIEYF
D gene: NA; clone size: NA; V gene: TRBV11-2; CDR3 length: 14; J gene: TRBJ2-5; CDR3 DNA: TGTGCTAGCAGCCTTGTACAGGAACAAGAGACCCAGTACTTC; CDR3 protein: CASSLVQEQETQYF
D gene: NA; clone size: NA; V gene: TRBV20-1; CDR3 length: 16; J gene: TRBJ2-7; CDR3 DNA: TGCAGTGTTAGGTCTGCGTCGGCAGGAGGGTCGTACGAGCAGTACTTC; CDR3 protein: CSVRSASAGGSYEQYF
D gene: NA; clone size: few; V gene: TRBV7-3; CDR3 length: 13; J gene: TRBJ2-5; CDR3 DNA: TGTGCCAGCAGCTTAAACGACGGGGAGACCCAGTACTTC; CDR3 protein: CASSLNDGETQYF
D gene: TRBD2; clone size: NA; V gene: TRBV4-3; CDR3 length: 15; J gene: TRBJ2-1; CDR3 DNA: TGCGCCAGCAGCCAGGTAGCGGGAGGGGTCAATGATCAGTTCTTC; CDR3 protein: CASSQVAGGVNDQFF
D gene: NA; clone size: NA; V gene: TRBV7-9; CDR3 length: 16; J gene: TRBJ1-5; CDR3 DNA: TGTGCCAGCAGCTCGACACGACAGCGGTTAAATCAGCCTCAGCATTTT; CDR3 protein: CASSSTRQRLNQPQHF
D gene: NA; clone size: NA; V gene: TRBV11-3; CDR3 length: 16; J gene: TRBJ2-1; CDR3 DNA: TGTGCCAGCAGCTCACATAGCGTGAGCTCCTACAATGAGCAGTTCTTC; CDR3 protein: CASSSHSVSSYNEQFF
D gene: NA; clone size: NA; V gene: TRBV6-1; CDR3 length: 13; J gene: TRBJ1-1; CDR3 DNA: TGTGTCAGCAGTGGGGACCCGATCACTGAAGCTTTCTTT; CDR3 protein: CVSSGDPITEAFF
D gene: NA; clone size: NA; V gene: TRBV24-1; CDR3 length: 13; J gene: TRBJ1-2; CDR3 DNA: TGTGCCACCAGCAGGGACGACAACTATGGCTACACCTTC; CDR3 protein: CATSRDDNYGYTF
D gene: NA; clone size: NA; V gene: TRBV20-1; CDR3 length: 13; J gene: TRBJ1-5; CDR3 DNA: TGCAGTAGTAGAAGGGATAGCAATCAGCCCCAGCATTTT; CDR3 protein: CSSRRDSNQPQHF
D gene: NA; clone size: NA; V gene: TRBV6-2/TRBV6-3; CDR3 length: 15; J gene: TRBJ2-1; CDR3 DNA: TGTACCAGCAGTTCGACACCAGAATCGTACAATGAGCAGTTCTTC; CDR3 protein: CTSSSTPESYNEQFF
D gene: NA; clone size: NA; V gene: TRBV6-2/TRBV6-3; CDR3 length: 14; J gene: TRBJ1-4; CDR3 DNA: TGTGCCAGTAACCGAGCATCAGGGGTGGAAAAAATGTTTTTT; CDR3 protein: CASNRASGVEKMFF
D gene: NA; clone size: NA; V gene: TRBV20-1; CDR3 length: 14; J gene: TRBJ2-1; CDR3 DNA: TGCAGTGCTAGCCACGACAGCTCCTACAATGAGCAGTTCTTT; CDR3 protein: CSASHDSSYNEQFF
D gene: NA; clone size: NA; V gene: TRBV11-3; CDR3 length: 13; J gene: TRBJ2-3; CDR3 DNA: TGTGCTAGCAGCACCAGGGGTACAGATAGGCAGTGTTTT; CDR3 protein: CASSTRGTDRQCF
D gene: NA; clone size: NA; V gene: TRBV5-6; CDR3 length: 14; J gene: TRBJ2-5; CDR3 DNA: TGTACCAGCAGCTCTCCGGGAATACAAGAGACCCAGTACTTC; CDR3 protein: CTSSSPGIQETQYF
D gene: TRBD2; clone size: NA; V gene: TRBV6-1; CDR3 length: 15; J gene: TRBJ2-1; CDR3 DNA: TGTGCCAGCAGTCTAGCGGGAGGGCCATACAATGAGCAGCTCTTC; CDR3 protein: CASSLAGGPYNEQLF
D gene: NA; clone size: NA; V gene: TRBV20-1; CDR3 length: 14; J gene: TRBJ2-5; CDR3 DNA: TGCAGAGCTGGAGAAGCGACAAGTCAAGAGACCCAGTACTTC; CDR3 protein: CRAGEATSQETQYF
D gene: NA; clone size: once; V gene: TRBV11-2; CDR3 length: 14; J gene: TRBJ2-2; CDR3 DNA: TGTGCCAGCAGCATAGATCTGAACACGGGGGAGCTGTTTTTT; CDR3 protein: CASSIDLNTGELFF
D gene: NA; clone size: many; V gene: TRBV6-1; CDR3 length: 14; J gene: TRBJ1-1; CDR3 DNA: TGTGCCAGCAGTGAACGGCAGGGGCTGTCTGAAGCTTTCTTT; CDR3 protein: CASSERQGLSEAFF
D gene: TRBD1; clone size: NA; V gene: TRBV28; CDR3 length: 17; J gene: TRBJ1-1; CDR3 DNA: TGTGCCAGCAATTTGACTGACAGGGGGCCCCAGAACACTGAAGCTCTCTTT; CDR3 protein: CASNLTDRGPQNTEALF
D gene: TRBD2; clone size: once; V gene: TRBV11-2; CDR3 length: 18; J gene: TRBJ2-1; CDR3 DNA: TGTGCCAGCAGGTCAGTTTTACCAGGGACTAGTAGGGGTAATGAACAGTTCTTC; CDR3 protein: CASRSVLPGTSRGNEQFF
D gene: NA; clone size: NA; V gene: TRBV11-3; CDR3 length: 13; J gene: TRBJ2-3; CDR3 DNA: TGTGCCAGCAGCACCAGGGGTACAGTTACGCAATTTTTT; CDR3 protein: CASSTRGTVTQFF
D gene: TRBD1; clone size: NA; V gene: TRBV28; CDR3 length: 14; J gene: TRBJ1-5; CDR3 DNA: TGTGCCATCCAGGACAGGGGCGACAATCAGCCCCAGGATTTT; CDR3 protein: CAIQDRGDNQPQDF
D gene: NA; clone size: NA; V gene: TRBV5-4; CDR3 length: 11; J gene: TRBJ1-1; CDR3 DNA: TGTGCCAGCGGTTCAGAAGCTGAAGCTTTCTTT; CDR3 protein: CASGSEAEAFF
D gene: NA; clone size: NA; V gene: TRBV4-3; CDR3 length: 14; J gene: TRBJ2-1; CDR3 DNA: TGCGCCAGCAGTCATGTTAGAGGGAACAATGAGCAGTTCTTC; CDR3 protein: CASSHVRGNNEQFF
D gene: NA; clone size: NA; V gene: TRBV5-6; CDR3 length: 15; J gene: TRBJ2-1; CDR3 DNA: TGTGCCAGCAACTTGGGGGGACTCAACTACAATGAGCAGTCCTTC; CDR3 protein: CASNLGGLNYNEQSF